The clone carrying this TCR beta chain was observed a single time. This specimen belongs to a study of PD-1 blockade in classical Hodgkin lymphoma. This table comes from immunoSEQ multiplex PCR, and its TCRdb copy is limited to in-frame clones, with some not included. The sample consists of approximately 65,000 clones, under 95% of them appearing once. The time point is: cycle 4 day 1 (C4D1), after less than 7 weeks of nivolumab. The patients all showed relapse after autologous stem cell transplantation, while their brentuximab vedotin exposure varied. V gave up 2 bases and J gave up 8 bases; unmatched junction bases: 5. The length of the CDR3 is 13 residues. The V gene's germline CDR1 is MNHEY and CDR2 SVGAGI.

The sequenced sample was peripheral blood mononuclear cells (PBMCs), obtained before the fourth cycle of nivolumab. The source of this sequence is a human donor with classical Hodgkin lymphoma. The rearrangement uses TRBV6-5 and TRBJ1-1; 7 bases are a match to TRBD1. CDR3 sequence reads: CASSYVGQLEAFF. The CDR3 DNA sequence: TGTGCCAGCAGTTACGTGGGACAGTTAGAAGCTTTCTTT.